This T cell receptor beta chain was identified in a study of T cell changes during pregnancy in multiple sclerosis. Assay used: immunoSEQ multiplex PCR; TCRdb lists only in-frame clones, some missing. The top ten hold about 0.49% of the sample, which has more than 50,000 clones, around 90% seen once. Germline CDR1 SGHRS, CDR2 YFSETQ. The ends lost 1 base at V and 6 bases at J; junction bases unmatched: 8. The CDR3 runs to 15 residues. The receptor comes from a female donor in good health, enrolled as a control in a pregnancy study. The material sequenced was CD4+ T cells from peripheral blood mononuclear cells, taken after pregnancy. This chain joins TRBV5-1 and TRBJ1-1; TRBD1 agrees at 8 bases. The CDR3 here is CASSLRTGRDAEAFF. In nucleotides, the CDR3 is TGCGCCAGCAGCTTGAGGACAGGGAGAGACGCTGAAGCTTTCTTT.